This entry describes one T cell receptor (beta chain). Its antigen is not known. Here immunoSEQ multiplex PCR was the method, and the copy in TCRdb shows in-frame clones only, minus some. The table has some 1.5 million clones, around 97% seen once. Trimming shortened V by 3 bases and J by 4 bases, and 14 bases separated the two germline ends. Germline loops: CDR1 SGHNT, CDR2 YYREEE (reference sequence). This CDR3 is 14 amino acids long. The sample belongs to a study of shared clonotypes between healthy human individuals. Overall study context: Per donor, three plates held CD4 naive cells, three held CD4 memory, two held CD8 naive and one held CD8 memory. Findings and caveats of the study: Sampling included only blood; tissue repertoires likely differ.

The receptor comes from a young man in good health. The V call is TRBV5-4, the J call TRBJ2-7; TRBD1 is a possible D gene (6 bases). The sequenced sample consisted of naive CD4+ T cells sorted from blood. The subset denotes: CD45RA+ positively selected. The CDR3 coding sequence is TGTGCCAGCAGCTGGGACACCCTTGGGTACGAGCAGTACTTC. Translation: CASSWDTLGYEQYF.